A single sample is the source of the 28 T cell receptor beta chains below, sequenced in a study of T cell repertoires in cytomegalovirus infection. The antigens these receptors bind are not known. TCRdb analysed the reads with MiXCR anew, one entry per CDR3 protein. The table lists some 800,000 distinct CDR3 sequences, around a third of them singletons. This material consisted of cultured CD8+ T cells from PBMCs, taken from culture after CMV antigen stimulation. All receptors come from a human donor in good health (CMV status not recorded). Some clones in this sample may be carry-over from other donors' samples.

The chain's CDR3 is CASSDPRQGVRSPLHF. In nucleotides, the CDR3 is TGTGCCAGCAGTGACCCTAGACAGGGGGTTCGATCACCCCTCCACTTT. This chain joins TRBV2 and TRBJ1-6; 9 bases match TRBD1. CDR3 size: 16 residues. Unmatched junction bases numbered 10, after V lost 3 bases and J lost 10 bases. Germline lookup yields CDR1 SNHLY and CDR2 FYNNEI.

The rearrangement links TRBV11-2 to TRBJ1-6; D remains unclear. V gave up 5 bases and J gave up 8 bases, with 7 bases separating them. Per germline, CDR1 SGHAT and CDR2 FQNNGV. The CDR3 contains 12 residues. CDR3 in amino acids: CASSEPYSPLHF. The DNA for the CDR3 is TGTGCCAGCAGCGAACCTTATTCACCCCTCCACTTT.

This clonotype has more than one count but fewer than ten. This chain links TRBV27 with TRBJ2-6; 8 positions match TRBD1. CDR1 and CDR2 from the germline V gene are MNHEY and SMNVEV (reference sequence). V lost 7 bases and J lost 2; bases outside the gene matches: 4. The CDR3 runs 15 residues. The CDR3 is CASNPGGAGANVLTF. The CDR3 bases are TGTGCCAGCAACCCAGGGGGCGCTGGGGCCAACGTCCTGACTTTC.

The chain couples TRBV27 to TRBJ2-1; D ambiguous. Trimming cost V 7 bases and J 1 base, with 20 bases left between them. Germline CDR1 reads MNHEY; CDR2 reads SMNVEV (reference sequence). The CDR3 is made up of 17 amino acids. CDR3 nucleotides: TGTGCCAGCACCTACCAAAGTGCCACCCCGTCCTACAATGAGCAGTTCTTC. Translated: CASTYQSATPSYNEQFF.

This chain uses TRBV20-1 with TRBJ1-2; 7 bases agree with TRBD1. V lost 0 bases and J lost 4; bases outside the gene matches: 2. CDR1 DFQATT and CDR2 SNEGSKA come from the germline V gene (reference sequence). The CDR3 contains 13 residues. The CDR3 coding sequence is TGCAGTGCTAGAGAGGCAGGGGGCTATGGCTACACCTTC. Translated: CSAREAGGYGYTF.

V usage is TRBV7-9 and J usage is TRBJ2-2; 8 nucleotides match TRBD1. CDR3 length: 17 amino acids. Germline V gene data show CDR1 as SEHNR and CDR2 as FQNEAQ (reference sequence). V shed 5 bases, J shed 3 bases, and the junction held 11 bases outside the gene matches. CDR3: CASSPARQGMDTGELFF. DNA of the CDR3: TGTGCCAGCAGCCCAGCCAGACAGGGGATGGACACCGGGGAGCTGTTTTTT. The complete variable domain, with remaining parts taken from reference TRBV7-9 and TRBJ2-2, reads DTGVSQNPRHKITKRGQNVTFRCDPISEHNRLYWYRQTLGQGPEFLTYFQNEAQLEKSRLLSDRFSAERPKGSFSTLEIQRTEQGDSAMYLCASSPARQGMDTGELFFGEGSRLTVL.

This clonotype has just a few counts. The rearrangement joins TRBV11-3 to TRBJ1-1; TRBD1 might be the D (5 bases). Germline assignment: CDR1 SGHNT and CDR2 YENEEA. This CDR3 has 13 residues. V lost 5 bases and J lost 6, with 13 bases in between. In DNA, the CDR3 is TGTGCCAGCAGCCAGGGTGTTTGGTCTGAAGCTTTCTTT. This gives the protein CASSQGVWSEAFF. Filled out from reference TRBV11-3 and TRBJ1-1, the complete variable domain reads EAGVVQSPRYKIIEKKQPVAFWCNPISGHNTLYWYLQNLGQGPELLIRYENEEAVDDSQLPKDRFSAERLKGVDSTLKIQPAELGDSAVYLCASSQGVWSEAFFGQGTRLTVV.

The chain has TRBV12-3 or TRBV12-4 and TRBJ1-3; D unclear. The CDR3 has 14 amino acids. V was clipped by 1 base and J by 2 bases, with 6 bases between them. CDR3 sequence: CASSLEDTGNTIYF. The CDR3 bases are TGTGCCAGCAGTTTAGAAGACACTGGAAACACCATATATTTT.

This clonotype was counted only a few times. The chain combines TRBV27 with TRBJ2-1; 12 bases align to TRBD2. V was clipped by 6 bases and J by 6 bases; unmatched bases: 6. Germline values: CDR1 MNHEY, CDR2 SMNVEV (reference sequence). The CDR3 has 15 amino acids. CDR3 coding DNA: TGTGCCAGCAGCCTGACTAGCGGGGGACTCAATGAGCAGTTCTTC. Translating gives CASSLTSGGLNEQFF.

On this clonotype itself: One end of the junction is discordant with germline, which a read error may explain. V usage is TRBV10-3 and J usage is TRBJ2-3; perhaps TRBD2 as D (6 bases). In germline, CDR1 is ENHRY, CDR2 SYGVKD. The CDR3 loop spans 15 amino acids. CDR3 amino acids: CATSVERADTDTQYF. CDR3 sequence (DNA): TGTGCCACCAGTGTGGAGCGGGCAGACACAGATACGCAGTATTTT.

At least ten counts were recorded for this clonotype. This chain connects TRBV7-2 to TRBJ1-1, with TRBD1 as a possible D gene (5 bases). The CDR3 sequence is 16 residues long. CDR1 is SGHTA, CDR2 FQGNSA, per germline. Trimming removed 2 bases at V and 1 base at J, with 14 bases between. The DNA of the CDR3 is TGTGCCAGCAGCTTATCCCCAGGGCGGAAGAACACTGAAGCTTTCTTT. Protein sequence: CASSLSPGRKNTEAFF.

In its sample, this clonotype was seen a few times. This chain links TRBV7-9 with TRBJ1-2, with a possible D match to TRBD1 (5 bases). Germline CDR1 reads SEHNR; CDR2 reads FQNEAQ (reference sequence). Trimming took 5 bases from V and 4 from J, leaving 14 bases between them. The CDR3 extends over 14 amino acids. CDR3 sequence reads: CASSLPSGSYGYTF. In nucleotides, the CDR3 is TGTGCCAGCAGCCTTCCATCAGGGTCCTATGGCTACACCTTC. Combining the CDR3 with reference TRBV7-9 and TRBJ1-2 gives the whole variable domain DTGVSQNPRHKITKRGQNVTFRCDPISEHNRLYWYRQTLGQGPEFLTYFQNEAQLEKSRLLSDRFSAERPKGSFSTLEIQRTEQGDSAMYLCASSLPSGSYGYTFGSGTRLTVV.

This clonotype has ten or more counts. V is TRBV12-3 or TRBV12-4 and J is TRBJ2-7, with TRBD1 as a possible D gene (5 bases). This CDR3 comprises 13 residues. Trimming took off 5 bases at V and 3 bases at J, with 11 bases between the two ends. The CDR3 nucleotides read TGTGCCAGCAGTCCCACAGGATTCTACGAGCAGTACGTC. It translates to CASSPTGFYEQYV.

This sequence joins TRBV12-3 or TRBV12-4 and TRBJ2-3; 11 bases are shared with TRBD2. This CDR3 comprises 19 residues. V was clipped by 7 bases and J by 0 bases; unmatched bases: 15. The CDR3 loop reads CASTPGTSGVYSSTDTQYF. As DNA, the CDR3 is TGTGCCAGCACCCCTGGGACTAGCGGAGTTTACTCTAGCACAGATACGCAGTATTTT.

This clonotype was counted ten times or more. This chain connects TRBV7-6 to TRBJ2-1, with D unclear. Germline CDR1 is SGHVS and CDR2 is FNYEAQ. The CDR3 has 13 amino acids. V was trimmed by 2 bases and J by 6 bases, leaving 8 bases between them. As DNA, the CDR3 is TGTGCCAGCAGCTTATCTGGGTTCAATGAGCAGTTCTTC. Encoded protein: CASSLSGFNEQFF.

The chain recombines TRBV27 with TRBJ2-3, with D unresolved. V gave up 5 bases and J gave up 0 bases, with 9 bases separating them. CDR1 and CDR2 from the germline V gene are MNHEY and SMNVEV (reference sequence). This CDR3 is 14 amino acids long. Here the CDR3 DNA reads TGTGCCAGCAGTCCTGCACCCAGCACAGATACGCAGTATTTT. Encoded protein: CASSPAPSTDTQYF.

The sample holds many counts of this clonotype. The chain combines TRBV2 with TRBJ1-2, with 8 bases lining up with TRBD1. This CDR3 spans 19 amino acids. The germline CDR1 and CDR2 sequences are SNHLY and FYNNEI. The trim removed 2 bases at V and 0 bases at J, leaving 14 bases unmatched. CDR3 nucleotide sequence: TGTGCCAGCAGTGAACTAGCCAGGGGGCGTTCTCAATCTAACTATGGCTACACCTTC. Its protein product is CASSELARGRSQSNYGYTF.

The gene calls are TRBV9 and TRBJ1-1; 10 nucleotides line up with TRBD1. With V trimmed by 1 base and J by 1 base, 7 bases remained unmatched. The CDR3 runs to 17 residues. Per germline, CDR1 SGDLS and CDR2 YYNGEE. The CDR3 DNA is TGTGCCAGCAGCGTACCCGGGACAGGGGACGGGAACACTGAAGCTTTCTTT. Residues: CASSVPGTGDGNTEAFF. Full variable domain (remainder filled in from reference TRBV9 and TRBJ1-1): DSGVTQTPKHLITATGQRVTLRCSPRSGDLSVYWYQQSLDQGLQFLIQYYNGEERAKGNILERFSAQQFPDLHSELNLSSLELGDSALYFCASSVPGTGDGNTEAFFGQGTRLTVV.

The chain recombines TRBV6-2 or TRBV6-3 with TRBJ2-1, with 7 bases fitting TRBD2. After removal of 8 bases from V and 8 bases from J, the junction contained 12 bases not matched to a gene. Germline-derived CDR1 and CDR2 are MNHEY and SVGEGT. The CDR3 sequence is 14 residues long. CDR3 sequence (DNA): TGTGCCAGCTCCACGGCCGCGGGGGAGGATGAGCAGTTCTTC. Its protein product is CASSTAAGEDEQFF.

Comment on this clonotype: With a much larger clone just one base away, this may be a read error. This chain links TRBV7-8 with TRBJ1-5; 10 nucleotides agree with TRBD1. CDR3 length equals 18 residues. The V and J ends lost 0 bases and 4 bases, in that order; junction bases with no gene match: 9. Germline assignment: CDR1 SGHVS and CDR2 FQNEAQ. DNA of the CDR3: TGTGCCAGCAGCTTAGCAAGTCGGGGACAGGGGACAAATCAGCCCCAGCATTTT. Translation gives CASSLASRGQGTNQPQHF. The full variable domain, completed using reference TRBV7-8 and TRBJ1-5, is GAGVSQSPRYKVAKRGQDVALRCDPISGHVSLFWYQQALGQGPEFLTYFQNEAQLDKSGLPSDRFFAERPEGSVSTLKIQRTQQEDSAVYLCASSLASRGQGTNQPQHFGDGTRLSIL.

The gene calls are TRBV19 and TRBJ1-2; D remains unclear. The CDR3 is made up of 13 amino acids. In germline, CDR1 is LNHDA, CDR2 SQIVND (reference sequence). Trimming pared 2 bases from V and 4 bases from J, leaving 8 bases between. The CDR3 spells CASSINGRYGYTF. The CDR3 region has the DNA TGTGCCAGTAGTATAAATGGCCGCTATGGCTACACCTTC. Based on the CDR3 plus reference TRBV19 and TRBJ1-2, the full variable domain is DGGITQSPKYLFRKEGQNVTLSCEQNLNHDAMYWYRQDPGQGLRLIYYSQIVNDFQKGDIAEGYSVSREKKESFPLTVTSAQKNPTAFYLCASSINGRYGYTFGSGTRLTVV.

This chain connects TRBV12-3 or TRBV12-4 to TRBJ1-2; TRBD1 matches at 9 bases. CDR3 length: 16 residues. V lost 3 bases and J lost 6; bases outside the gene matches: 11. The CDR3 region is CASSLSMTGGDDGYTF. DNA for the CDR3: TGTGCCAGCAGTTTGTCCATGACAGGGGGTGATGATGGCTACACCTTC.

The rearrangement joins TRBV7-9 to TRBJ1-4; a weak D match, TRBD1 (6 bases). Between the trimmed V and J ends, which lost 5 bases and 7 bases, there was a span of 14 bases. From germline, CDR1 is SEHNR and CDR2 FQNEAQ (reference sequence). The CDR3 extends over 14 amino acids. Here the CDR3 DNA reads TGTGCCAGCAGCCATCAGGACAGTCTTGAAAAACTGTTTTTT. This encodes CASSHQDSLEKLFF.

A word on this clonotype: A clone one base away is much larger, so this may be a read error. The chain links TRBV7-8 to TRBJ2-3, with D possibly matching TRBD1 (5 bases). Germline CDR1 reads SGHVS; CDR2 reads FQNEAQ. The CDR3 has 15 residues. The CDR3 DNA reads TGTGCCAGCAACTTAGAATGGGGCTGGGCAGATACGCAGTATTTT. Protein: CASNLEWGWADTQYF.

J is TRBJ2-3 and V is TRBV12-3 or TRBV12-4; D may be TRBD1 or TRBD2 (5 bases each). Deletions cut 10 bases from V and 1 base from J, with 12 bases between. The length of the CDR3 is 13 residues. The DNA of the CDR3 is TGTGCCATCAAACTAGGGGGCACAGATACGCAGTATTTT. This translates into CAIKLGGTDTQYF.

The chain uses TRBV7-2 and TRBJ1-4, with D hard to call. Germline V gene sequence: CDR1 SGHTA, CDR2 FQGNSA. V lost 9 bases and J 8 bases, leaving 16 bases between the germline ends. The length of the CDR3 is 13 residues. The chain's CDR3 is CASTHQGWEKLFF. CDR3 coding DNA: TGTGCCAGTACACACCAAGGGTGGGAAAAACTGTTTTTT.

This chain links TRBV5-5 with TRBJ2-1; TRBD2 matches 11 bases. V shed 2 bases and J 5 bases; nucleotides not matched to a gene: 12. The CDR3 loop spans 18 amino acids. Germline-derived CDR1 and CDR2 are SGHKS and YYEKEE (reference sequence). The CDR3 coding sequence is TGTGCCAGCAGCTTTCGTCTAGCGGGGGGAATACATAACAATGAGCAGTTCTTC. Residues: CASSFRLAGGIHNNEQFF.

This rearrangement joins TRBV14 to TRBJ2-5; D unclear. The CDR3 is made up of 15 amino acids. Germline CDR1 is SGHDN and CDR2 is FVKESK. Trimming cost V 1 base and J 5 bases, with 14 bases left between them. The CDR3: CASSQAGVGIETQYF. CDR3 nucleotide sequence: TGTGCCAGCAGCCAAGCGGGCGTAGGGATCGAGACCCAGTACTTC.